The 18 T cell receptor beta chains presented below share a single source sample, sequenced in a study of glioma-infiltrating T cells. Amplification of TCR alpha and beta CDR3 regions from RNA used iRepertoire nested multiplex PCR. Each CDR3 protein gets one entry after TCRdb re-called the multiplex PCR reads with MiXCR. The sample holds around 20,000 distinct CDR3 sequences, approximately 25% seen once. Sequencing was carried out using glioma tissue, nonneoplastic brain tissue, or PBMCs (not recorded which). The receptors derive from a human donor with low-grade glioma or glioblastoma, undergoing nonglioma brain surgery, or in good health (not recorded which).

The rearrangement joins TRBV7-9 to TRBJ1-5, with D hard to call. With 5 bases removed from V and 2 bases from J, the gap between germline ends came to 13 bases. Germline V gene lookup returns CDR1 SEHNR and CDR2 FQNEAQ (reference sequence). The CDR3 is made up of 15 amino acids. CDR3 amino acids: CASSPYLIGNQPQHF. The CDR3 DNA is TGTGCCAGCAGCCCCTATTTGATAGGCAATCAGCCCCAGCATTTT.

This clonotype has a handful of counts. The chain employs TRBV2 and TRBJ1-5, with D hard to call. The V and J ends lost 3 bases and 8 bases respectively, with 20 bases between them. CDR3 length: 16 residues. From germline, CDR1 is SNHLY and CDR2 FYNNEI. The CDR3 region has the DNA TGTGCCAGCAGTGATTCCATCATGACCGGAGGTAAGCCCCAGCATTTT. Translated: CASSDSIMTGGKPQHF.

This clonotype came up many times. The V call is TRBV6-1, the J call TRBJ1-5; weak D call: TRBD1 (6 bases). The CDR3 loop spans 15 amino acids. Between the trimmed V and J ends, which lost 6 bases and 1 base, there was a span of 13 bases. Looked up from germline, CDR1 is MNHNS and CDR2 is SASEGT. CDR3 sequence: CASRLNGQSNQPQHF. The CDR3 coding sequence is TGTGCCAGCAGATTAAACGGACAGAGCAATCAGCCCCAGCATTTT.

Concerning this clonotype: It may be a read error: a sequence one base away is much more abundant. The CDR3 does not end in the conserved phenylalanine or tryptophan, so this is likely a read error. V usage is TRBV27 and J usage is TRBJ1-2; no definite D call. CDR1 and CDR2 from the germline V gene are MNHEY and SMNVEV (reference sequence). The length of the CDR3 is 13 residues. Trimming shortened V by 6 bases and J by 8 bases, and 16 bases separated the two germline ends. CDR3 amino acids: CASSSSQGLGYTS. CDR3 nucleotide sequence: TGTGCCAGCAGCTCCTCGCAAGGCTTGGGCTACACCTCC.

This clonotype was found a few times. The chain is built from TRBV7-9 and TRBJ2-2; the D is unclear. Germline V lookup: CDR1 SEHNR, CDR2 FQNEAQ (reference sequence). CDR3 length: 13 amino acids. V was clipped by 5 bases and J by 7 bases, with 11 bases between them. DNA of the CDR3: TGTGCCAGCAGCCTTATTGGGGTCGGGGAGCTGTTTTTT. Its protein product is CASSLIGVGELFF.

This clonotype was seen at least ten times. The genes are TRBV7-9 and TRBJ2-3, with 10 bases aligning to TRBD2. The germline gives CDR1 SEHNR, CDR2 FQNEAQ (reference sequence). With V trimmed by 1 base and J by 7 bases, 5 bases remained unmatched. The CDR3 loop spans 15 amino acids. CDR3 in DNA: TGTGCCAGCAGCTTAGAAGCGGGGGGGCCGAATACGCAGTATTTT. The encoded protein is CASSLEAGGPNTQYF.

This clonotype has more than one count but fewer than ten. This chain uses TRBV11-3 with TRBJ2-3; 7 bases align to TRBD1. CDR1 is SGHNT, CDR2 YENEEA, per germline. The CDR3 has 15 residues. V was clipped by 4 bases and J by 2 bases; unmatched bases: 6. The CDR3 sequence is CASSWGQSDTDTQYF. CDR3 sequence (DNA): TGTGCCAGCAGCTGGGGACAGAGCGACACAGATACGCAGTATTTT.

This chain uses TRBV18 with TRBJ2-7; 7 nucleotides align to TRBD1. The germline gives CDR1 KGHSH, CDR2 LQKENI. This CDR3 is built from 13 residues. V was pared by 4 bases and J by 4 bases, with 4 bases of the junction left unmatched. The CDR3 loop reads CASSLGQRYEQYF. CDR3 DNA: TGTGCCAGCTCACTGGGACAGCGGTACGAGCAGTACTTC.

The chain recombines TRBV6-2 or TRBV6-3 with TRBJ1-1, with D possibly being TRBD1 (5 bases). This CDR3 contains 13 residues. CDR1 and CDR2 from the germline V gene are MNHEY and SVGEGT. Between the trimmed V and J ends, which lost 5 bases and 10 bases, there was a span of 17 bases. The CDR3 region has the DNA TGTGCCAGCAGTCAACGCAGGGAATTGGGAGCTTTCTTT. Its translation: CASSQRRELGAFF.

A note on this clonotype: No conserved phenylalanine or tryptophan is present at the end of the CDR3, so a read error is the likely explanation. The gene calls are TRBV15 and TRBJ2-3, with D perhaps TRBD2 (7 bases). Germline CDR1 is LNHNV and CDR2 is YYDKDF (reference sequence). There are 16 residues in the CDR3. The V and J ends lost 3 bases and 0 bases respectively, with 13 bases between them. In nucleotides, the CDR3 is TGTGCCACCAGCAGTTATGGGGGGGCCAGCACAGATACGCAGTATGTT. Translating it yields CATSSYGGASTDTQYV.

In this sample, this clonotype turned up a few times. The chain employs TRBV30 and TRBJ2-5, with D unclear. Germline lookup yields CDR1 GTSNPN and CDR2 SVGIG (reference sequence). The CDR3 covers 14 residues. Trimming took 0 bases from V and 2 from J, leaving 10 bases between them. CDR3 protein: CAWSVLGSQETQYF. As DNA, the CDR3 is TGTGCCTGGAGTGTACTGGGAAGTCAAGAGACCCAGTACTTC. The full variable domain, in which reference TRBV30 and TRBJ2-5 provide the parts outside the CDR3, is SQTIHQWPATLVQPVGSPLSLECTVEGTSNPNLYWYRQAAGRGLQLLFYSVGIGQISSEVPQNLSASRPQDRQFILSSKKLLLSDSGFYLCAWSVLGSQETQYFGPGTRLLVL.

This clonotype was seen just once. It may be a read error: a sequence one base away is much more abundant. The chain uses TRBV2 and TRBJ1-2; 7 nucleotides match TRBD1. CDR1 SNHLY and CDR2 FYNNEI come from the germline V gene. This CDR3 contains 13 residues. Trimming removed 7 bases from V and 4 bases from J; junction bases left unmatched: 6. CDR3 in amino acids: CASILGQIYGYTF. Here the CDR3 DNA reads TGTGCCAGCATATTGGGACAGATCTATGGCTACACCTTC.

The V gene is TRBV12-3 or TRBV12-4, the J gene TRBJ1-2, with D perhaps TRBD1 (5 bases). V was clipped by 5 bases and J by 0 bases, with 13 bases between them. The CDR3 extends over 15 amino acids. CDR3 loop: CASSKGVLANYGYTF. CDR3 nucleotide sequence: TGTGCCAGCAGTAAAGGGGTTCTAGCTAACTATGGCTACACCTTC.

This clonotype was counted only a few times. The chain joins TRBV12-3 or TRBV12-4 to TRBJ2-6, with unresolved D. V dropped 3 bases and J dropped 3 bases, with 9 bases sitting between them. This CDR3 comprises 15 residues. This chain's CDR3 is CASSFQTFGANVLTF. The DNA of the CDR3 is TGTGCCAGCAGTTTCCAGACTTTTGGGGCCAACGTCCTGACTTTC.

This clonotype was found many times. The CDR3 DNA sequence: TGTGCCAGCAAGGCGGGGCTCCCCTCTGGGGCCAACGTCCTGACTTTC. This codes for CASKAGLPSGANVLTF. The chain recombines TRBV27 with TRBJ2-6; maybe TRBD2 (6 bases). The CDR3 has 16 amino acids. Germline V gene sequence: CDR1 MNHEY, CDR2 SMNVEV (reference sequence). V lost 7 bases to trimming and J lost 0 bases, with 13 bases between them.

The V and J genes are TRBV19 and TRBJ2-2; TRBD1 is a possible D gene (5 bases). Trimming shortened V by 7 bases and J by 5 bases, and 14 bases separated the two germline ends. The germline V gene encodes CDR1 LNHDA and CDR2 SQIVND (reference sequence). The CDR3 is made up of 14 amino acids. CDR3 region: CASTPGLGTGELFF. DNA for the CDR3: TGTGCCAGTACCCCAGGGTTAGGAACCGGGGAGCTGTTTTTT.

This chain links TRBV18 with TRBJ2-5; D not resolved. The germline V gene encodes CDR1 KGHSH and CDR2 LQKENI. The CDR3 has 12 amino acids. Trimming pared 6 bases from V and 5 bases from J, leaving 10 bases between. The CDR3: CASSLDRETQYF. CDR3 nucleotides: TGTGCCAGCTCCCTCGATCGGGAGACCCAGTACTTC. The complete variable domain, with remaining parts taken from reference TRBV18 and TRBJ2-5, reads NAGVMQNPRHLVRRRGQEARLRCSPMKGHSHVYWYRQLPEEGLKFMVYLQKENIIDESGMPKERFSAEFPKEGPSILRIQQVVRGDSAAYFCASSLDRETQYFGPGTRLLVL.

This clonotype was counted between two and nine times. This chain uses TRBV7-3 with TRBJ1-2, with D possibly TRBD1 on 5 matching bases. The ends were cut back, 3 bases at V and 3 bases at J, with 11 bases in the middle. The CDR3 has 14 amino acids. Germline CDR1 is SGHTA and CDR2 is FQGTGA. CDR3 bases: TGTGCCAGCAGCTTTAGGGGTAACGACTATGGCTACACCTTC. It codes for CASSFRGNDYGYTF.